Listed here is a single TCR beta chain. What it recognizes is unknown. This entry comes from a study of early T cells in non-severe SARS-CoV-2 infection. Study-level information: Whole-blood bulk RNA, unsorted, was sequenced, and chains were unpaired.

Whole-study findings and limits: Matches to VDJdb favored anti-spike CD8 responses and missed private and CD4 specificities.

V lost 5 bases to trimming and J lost 2 bases, with 13 bases between them. The CDR3 is 14 residues long. The TCR library protocol was used to attach unique molecular identifiers. These identifiers were attached to individual cDNA molecules. MiXCR, run by TCRdb on the 5' RACE reads, gives a single entry per CDR3 protein. The sample has about 30,000 distinct CDR3 sequences, under 6% seen once. This chain joins TRBV12-3 or TRBV12-4 and TRBJ2-7; D might be TRBD1 (6 bases). The sequence came from an adult who was a healthcare worker with PCR-confirmed SARS-CoV-2 infection or an uninfected control (not recorded which). The sequenced sample was whole blood. The CDR3 loop reads CASSPDRLPYEQYF. CDR3 sequence (DNA): TGTGCCAGCAGTCCCGACAGGCTTCCCTACGAGCAGTACTTC.